The rows below give T cell receptor beta chains drawn from one sample of a study of T cells in Graves' hyperthyroidism and ophthalmopathy. TCRdb re-called the multiplex PCR reads with MiXCR, one entry per CDR3 protein. The repertoire has fewer than 900,000 distinct CDR3 sequences, roughly 17% of them found once; the top ten carry about 8.4%. The sample was blood. The receptor source for this set is a man younger than 30 with Graves' hyperthyroidism. The CDR3 runs from the conserved cysteine through the conserved F or W. The D gene is left open where the match is weak. Size values are once, few and many counts, or a class for expanded clones, and some rows have none.

V: TRBV6-2/TRBV6-3
length: 15
D: TRBD1
J: TRBJ2-1
size: NA
DNA: TGTGCCAGCACCCCCTCCGGGACAGGGCATGGTGAGCAGTTCTTC
CDR3: CASTPSGTGHGEQFF

V: TRBV7-6
length: 16
D: NA
J: TRBJ1-4
size: NA
DNA: TGTGCCAGCAGTCCCACTCGGTCCCCTCCGGCGGAAAAACTGTTTTTT
CDR3: CASSPTRSPPAEKLFF

V: TRBV2
length: 15
D: NA
J: TRBJ2-2
size: NA
DNA: TGTGCCAGCAGACCCGCCACACGGAACACCGGGGAGCTGTTTTTT
CDR3: CASRPATRNTGELFF

V: TRBV5-5
length: 16
D: TRBD2
J: TRBJ2-7
size: NA
DNA: TGTGCCAGCAGCTTTCGGCTAGCGGGAGAGGTCTACGAGCAGTACTTC
CDR3: CASSFRLAGEVYEQYF

V: TRBV12-3/TRBV12-4
length: 13
D: NA
J: TRBJ2-7
size: many
DNA: TGTGCCAGCAGTTCGTCCCTATCCTACGAGCAGTACTTC
CDR3: CASSSSLSYEQYF

V: TRBV2
length: 15
D: NA
J: TRBJ2-7
size: many
DNA: TGTGCCAGCAGTGAGGCGACAGGGACTACCTACGAGCAGTACTTC
CDR3: CASSEATGTTYEQYF

V: TRBV11-2
length: 15
D: NA
J: TRBJ1-5
size: NA
DNA: TGTGCCAGCAGCTTAGACCGGGGGACTGATCAGCCCCAGCATTTT
CDR3: CASSLDRGTDQPQHF

V: TRBV2
length: 16
D: NA
J: TRBJ2-7
size: few
DNA: TGTGCCAGCAGGGTCTCCTATTCCTCGAGCTCCTACGAGCAGTACTTC
CDR3: CASRVSYSSSSYEQYF

V: TRBV6-2/TRBV6-3
length: 16
D: TRBD2
J: TRBJ2-1
size: few
DNA: TGTGCCAGCAGTCTTGGGGCCTTGGCGGGAGGAGGTGAGCAGTTCTTC
CDR3: CASSLGALAGGGEQFF

V: TRBV28
length: 12
D: NA
J: TRBJ2-1
size: many
DNA: TGTGCCAGCAGTCCCCCCCGCGGTGAGCAGTTCTTC
CDR3: CASSPPRGEQFF

V: TRBV6-1
length: 13
D: NA
J: TRBJ2-7
size: many
DNA: TGTGCCAGCAGTTCCTCAGGCGGAGCAGAGCAGTACTTC
CDR3: CASSSSGGAEQYF

V: TRBV28
length: 11
D: NA
J: TRBJ2-7
size: many
DNA: TGTGCCAGCAGTTTACTGAACGAGCAGTACTTC
CDR3: CASSLLNEQYF

V: TRBV11-2
length: 17
D: TRBD2
J: TRBJ2-3
size: few
DNA: TGTGCCAGCAGCTTAGTAGTCTCTAGCGGGGTGGGAGATACGCAGTATTTT
CDR3: CASSLVVSSGVGDTQYF

V: TRBV12-3/TRBV12-4
length: 14
D: TRBD1
J: TRBJ2-1
size: NA
DNA: TGTGCCAGCAGTTCGACAGGGTCGAACAATGAGCAGTTCTTC
CDR3: CASSSTGSNNEQFF

V: TRBV12-3/TRBV12-4
length: 14
D: NA
J: TRBJ2-7
size: many
DNA: TGTGCCAGCAGTCCCCGGACCTACGCAAACGAGCAGTACTTC
CDR3: CASSPRTYANEQYF

V: TRBV7-6
length: 16
D: TRBD2
J: TRBJ2-5
size: NA
DNA: TGTGCCAGCAGCTTACAACCCGGACTAGCGGGAGAGACCCAGTACTTC
CDR3: CASSLQPGLAGETQYF

V: TRBV28
length: 17
D: TRBD1
J: TRBJ2-6
size: few
DNA: TGTGCCAGCAGGCGAACGGGACAGTCCTCTGGGGCCAACGTCCTGACTTTC
CDR3: CASRRTGQSSGANVLTF

V: TRBV28
length: 14
D: NA
J: TRBJ2-3
size: many
DNA: TGTGCCAGCAGGACGGCAGGATACACAGATACGCAGTATTTT
CDR3: CASRTAGYTDTQYF

V: TRBV28
length: 12
D: NA
J: TRBJ2-7
size: few
DNA: TGTGCCACCGGACACTTCTCCTACGAGCAGTACTTC
CDR3: CATGHFSYEQYF

V: TRBV3-1
length: 14
D: NA
J: TRBJ1-3
size: NA
DNA: TGTGCCAGCAGCCAATACCTAGCCGGAAACACCATATATTTT
CDR3: CASSQYLAGNTIYF

V: TRBV7-3
length: 13
D: TRBD1
J: TRBJ2-2
size: few
DNA: TGTGCCAGCACGGCAGGGGGCCACGGGGAGCTGTTTTTT
CDR3: CASTAGGHGELFF

V: TRBV6-5
length: 13
D: NA
J: TRBJ1-1
size: many
DNA: TGTGCCAGCAGTTCCGTAGAGGACACTGAAGCTTTCTTT
CDR3: CASSSVEDTEAFF

V: TRBV11-3
length: 14
D: NA
J: TRBJ2-7
size: few
DNA: TGTGCCAGCAGCTTAGTGGGGAACCGGAGAGAGCAGTACTTC
CDR3: CASSLVGNRREQYF

V: TRBV5-1
length: 17
D: TRBD2
J: TRBJ2-7
size: NA
DNA: TGCGCCAACCTGGGACTAGCGGGAGGCCGAAAATCCTACGAGCAGTACTTC
CDR3: CANLGLAGGRKSYEQYF

V: TRBV6-1
length: 16
D: NA
J: TRBJ2-7
size: many
DNA: TGTGCCAGCAGTGAAGGTTGGGACAACGATTCCACCGAGCAGTACTTC
CDR3: CASSEGWDNDSTEQYF

V: TRBV28
length: 15
D: TRBD2
J: TRBJ2-7
size: NA
DNA: TGTGCCAGCAGGCGAGGACTAGCGGGACCGTACGAGCAGTACTTC
CDR3: CASRRGLAGPYEQYF

V: TRBV4-1
length: 17
D: TRBD2
J: TRBJ2-7
size: NA
DNA: TGCGCCAGCAGCCAGCCGCGGTCGGGCGGGAGCCCCTACGAGCAGTACTTC
CDR3: CASSQPRSGGSPYEQYF